These 2 T cell receptor beta chains share one sample of origin, sequenced in a study of T cells expressing NK-cell markers. TCRdb reworked the 5' RACE reads into one entry per CDR3 protein, no DNA. This sample's clone table lists some 280,000 distinct CDR3 sequences. Sequenced input: blood T cells: a sorted CD56 or NKG2C T cell subset, CD4+ or CD8+ T cells, or bulk PBMC T cells (not recorded which). Every receptor here comes from a man aged 18 to 29 in good health.

The chain carries TRBV10-3 and TRBJ2-7; without DNA, the TCRdb call of TRBD2 cannot be checked. Germline CDR1 and CDR2: ENHRY and SYGVKD. The CDR3 length is 14 residues. Here the CDR3 reads CAISGLEGSGEQYF.

The chain employs TRBV18 and TRBJ2-5; TCRdb selects TRBD2, and the lack of DNA leaves this call unchecked. The length of the CDR3 is 16 residues. CDR1 is KGHSH, CDR2 LQKENI, per germline. CDR3 loop: CASSLGLAGVGETQYF.